These 2 T cell receptor beta chains came from one sample sequenced in a study of beta chain features in type 1 diabetes. These receptors have no known antigen. Findings of the study overall: All four CD4+ subsets from Type 1 diabetes patients carried moderately but significantly shorter TCRB CDR3s.

The whole isolated RNA underwent reverse transcription, so sequencing captured expressed TCRB transcripts. Using immunoSEQ multiplex PCR, the repertoire was profiled, and TCRdb retains in-frame clones only, with some absent. In the table there are a few hundred thousand clones, 9.6% of which are singletons. The sample taken for sequencing was central memory CD4+ T cells from blood. These TCRs come from a man aged 25-45 years with type 1 diabetes.

Only a few counts were recorded for this clone. Distinct nucleotide sequences in the sample also encode this CDR3. This chain links TRBV18 with TRBJ2-5; a possible D gene is TRBD2 (6 bases). The ends were cut back, 0 bases at V and 3 bases at J, with 8 bases in the middle. The CDR3 is 14 residues long. Germline lookup yields CDR1 KGHSH and CDR2 LQKENI. CDR3 protein: CASSPPGGKETQYF. The CDR3 DNA is TGTGCCAGCTCACCACCGGGGGGAAAAGAGACCCAGTACTTC.

This clone was seen more than once but under ten times. V usage is TRBV4-1 and J usage is TRBJ2-1; D uncertain. Trimming cost V 1 base and J 10 bases, with 5 bases left between them. The CDR3 runs to 11 residues. The V gene's germline CDR1 is MGHRA and CDR2 YSYEKL. The CDR3 spells CASSQVREQFF. CDR3 DNA: TGCGCCAGCAGCCAAGTTAGGGAGCAGTTCTTC.